This TCR beta chain came from a study of naive and memory T cell subsets. General study findings and limits: Gini index rose across naive, CM, EM and EMRA in CD4 and CD8. Naive repertoires, especially CD8, held a few larger clonotypes, possibly memory cells re-expressing CD45RA.

CD4+ T cell IFNgamma after overnight CMV lysate exposure gave donor CMV status. CD4 T cells were positively selected, then CD8 T cells from the CD4-negative fraction. This clonotype was seen a handful of times. The antigen remains undetermined. The beta constant-region primer was an equimolar mix of two oligonucleotides covering TRBC1 and TRBC2. The ligated cDNA underwent four PCR rounds using SP2 and nested alpha and beta constant-region primers. A 12-nucleotide UMI and the SP2 primer were added to the cDNA 3' end by oligonucleotide ligation. Via MiXCR, TCRdb re-called the UMI-ligation and nested PCR reads, giving one row per CDR3 protein. This sample has fewer than 150,000 distinct CDR3 sequences, with about 20% found just once. The CDR3 extends over 14 amino acids. The ends were cut back, 0 bases at V and 3 bases at J, with 10 bases in the middle. The germline CDR1 and CDR2 sequences are SGHDT and YYEEEE.

This receptor was identified in a human donor in good health. The sample comprised naive CD8+ T cells from blood. The rearrangement joins TRBV5-6 to TRBJ2-7; D possibly corresponds to TRBD1 (6 bases). CDR3 protein: CASSLAGTFYEQYF. The CDR3 DNA sequence: TGTGCCAGCAGCTTGGCCGGGACATTCTACGAGCAGTACTTC.